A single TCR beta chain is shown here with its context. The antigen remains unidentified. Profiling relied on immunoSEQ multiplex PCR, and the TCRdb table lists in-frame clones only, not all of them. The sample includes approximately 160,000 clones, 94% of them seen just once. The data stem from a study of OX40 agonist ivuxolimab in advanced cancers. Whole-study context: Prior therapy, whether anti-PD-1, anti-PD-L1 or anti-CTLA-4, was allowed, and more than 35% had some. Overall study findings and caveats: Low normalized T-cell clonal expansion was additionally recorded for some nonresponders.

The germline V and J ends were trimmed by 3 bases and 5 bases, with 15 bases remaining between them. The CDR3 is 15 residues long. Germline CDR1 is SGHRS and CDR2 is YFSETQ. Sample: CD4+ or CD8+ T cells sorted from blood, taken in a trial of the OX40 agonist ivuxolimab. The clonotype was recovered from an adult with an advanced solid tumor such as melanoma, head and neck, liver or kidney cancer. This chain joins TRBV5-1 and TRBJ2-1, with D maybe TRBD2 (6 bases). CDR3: CASSWAQRVNNEQFF. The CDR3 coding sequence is TGCGCCAGCAGCTGGGCGCAGCGGGTAAACAATGAGCAGTTCTTC. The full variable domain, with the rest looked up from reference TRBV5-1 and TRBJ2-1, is KAGVTQTPRYLIKTRGQQVTLSCSPISGHRSVSWYQQTPGQGLQFLFEYFSETQRNKGNFPGRFSGRQFSNSRSEMNVSTLELGDSALYLCASSWAQRVNNEQFFGPGTRLTVL.